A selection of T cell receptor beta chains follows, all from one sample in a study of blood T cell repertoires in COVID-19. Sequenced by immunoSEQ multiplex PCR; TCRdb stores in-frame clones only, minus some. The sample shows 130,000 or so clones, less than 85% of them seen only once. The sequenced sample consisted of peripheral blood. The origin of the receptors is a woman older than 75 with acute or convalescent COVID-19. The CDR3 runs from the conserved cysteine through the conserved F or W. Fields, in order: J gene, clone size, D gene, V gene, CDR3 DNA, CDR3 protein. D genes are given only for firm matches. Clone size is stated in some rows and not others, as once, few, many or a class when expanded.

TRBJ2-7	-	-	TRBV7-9	TGTGCCAGCAGCTTGGTCGGGACACAGGACTACGAGCAGTACTTC	CASSLVGTQDYEQYF
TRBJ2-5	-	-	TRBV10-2	TGCGCCAGCAGTGAGTTGGGGCCAACGGAGACCCAGTACTTC	CASSELGPTETQYF
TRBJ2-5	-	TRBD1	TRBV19	TGTGCCAGTAGTATTAGGGACAGGGGGCAGACCCAGTACTTC	CASSIRDRGQTQYF
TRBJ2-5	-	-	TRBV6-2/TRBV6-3	TGTGCCAGCAGTTACACTACCCAGACCCAGTACTTC	CASSYTTQTQYF
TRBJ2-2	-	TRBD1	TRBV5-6	TGTGCCAGCAGCTCGGACAGGGGGGGCTCCGGGGAGCTGTTTTTT	CASSSDRGGSGELFF
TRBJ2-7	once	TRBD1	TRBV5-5	TGTGCCAGCAGCGGGGACAGGGCCTACGAGCAGTACTTC	CASSGDRAYEQYF
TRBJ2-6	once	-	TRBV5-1	TGCGCCAGCACTCTTACGGTAGGGGCCAACGTCCTGACTTTC	CASTLTVGANVLTF
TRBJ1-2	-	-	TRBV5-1	TGCGCCAGCAGCTTGGATGGGCAGAACTATGGCTACACCTTC	CASSLDGQNYGYTF
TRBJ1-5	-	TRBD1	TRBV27	TGTGCCAGCAGTTTATCAAAATACCCCGGGCCCGACAGGGGAGGTAATCAGCCCCAGCATTTT	CASSLSKYPGPDRGGNQPQHF
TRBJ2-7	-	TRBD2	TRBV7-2	TGTGCCACCCGACCCGGGACTAGCCCAAGCTCCTACGAGCAGTACTTC	CATRPGTSPSSYEQYF
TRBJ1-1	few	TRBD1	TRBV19	TGTGCCAGTAGTGGGACCGGACAGGGAGGCACTGAAGCTTTCTTT	CASSGTGQGGTEAFF
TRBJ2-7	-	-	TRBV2	TGTGCCAGATCCAGGGGTATCCTTTACGAGCAGTACTTC	CARSRGILYEQYF
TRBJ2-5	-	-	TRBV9	TGTGCCAGCAGCGCCGGCGCCAGGGGTCGACAAGAGACCCAGTACTTC	CASSAGARGRQETQYF
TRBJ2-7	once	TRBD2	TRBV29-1	TGCAGCGTTTGGGCTCTAGCGGGGCCGCGCGAAAGCGAGCAGTACTTC	CSVWALAGPRESEQYF
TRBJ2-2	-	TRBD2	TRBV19	TGTGCCTGTTGTATTGCGCGCGGGGGGGCGCGCGCGAACACCGGGGAGCTGTTTTTT	CACCIARGGARANTGELFF
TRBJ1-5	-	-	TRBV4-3	TGCGCCAGCAGCCAGACACACCTAACAGGGATGGGGGGCAATCAGCCCCAGCATTTT	CASSQTHLTGMGGNQPQHF
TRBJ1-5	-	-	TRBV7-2	TGTGCCAGCAGCCCCTGGCAAAGCAATCAGCCCCAGCATTTT	CASSPWQSNQPQHF
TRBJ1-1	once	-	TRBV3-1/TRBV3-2	TGTGCCAGCAGCCAAGCACACCTTAACACTGAAGCTTTCTTT	CASSQAHLNTEAFF
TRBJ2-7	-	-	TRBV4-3	TGCGCCAGCAGCCAATGGCTAGGAACCTACGAGCAGTACTTC	CASSQWLGTYEQYF
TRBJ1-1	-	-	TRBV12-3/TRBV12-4	TGTGCCAGCAGCCTAGAACCCACTGAAGCTTTCTTT	CASSLEPTEAFF
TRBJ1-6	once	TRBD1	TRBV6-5	TGTGCCAGCAGTTGGACAGGTGGGCCCCTCCACTTT	CASSWTGGPLHF
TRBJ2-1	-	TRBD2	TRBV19	TGTGCCAGTTTACCGGGCCAGGCCGGGGGGAATGAGCAGTTCTTC	CASLPGQAGGNEQFF
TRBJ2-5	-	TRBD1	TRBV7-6	TGTGCCAGCAGCACAGGGGGCTATGAGACCCAGTACTTC	CASSTGGYETQYF
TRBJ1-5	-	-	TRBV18	TGTGCCAGCTCACCAGACCCGGGAGGACAGCCCCAGCATTTT	CASSPDPGGQPQHF
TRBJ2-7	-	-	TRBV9	TGTGCCAGCAGCCCCCAATCAGCAGGATACTACGAGCAGTACTTC	CASSPQSAGYYEQYF
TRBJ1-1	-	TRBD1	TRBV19	TGTGCCAGTAGTATAAGGACAGGGGGAGCTGAAGCTTTCTTT	CASSIRTGGAEAFF
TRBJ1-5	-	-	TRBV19	TGTGCCAGTAATATGGCAGGGAAAAGTCAGCCCCAGCATTTT	CASNMAGKSQPQHF
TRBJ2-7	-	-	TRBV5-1	TGCGCCAGCAGCTTGGGACACAACGAGCAGTACTTC	CASSLGHNEQYF
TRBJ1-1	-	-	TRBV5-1	TGCGCCAGCAGCCCGCGGGTTGGTGGGATGAACACTGAAGCTTTCTTT	CASSPRVGGMNTEAFF
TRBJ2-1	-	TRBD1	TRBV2	TGTGCCAGCAAGTGGGGACCGGGACAGCTTGTCTACAATGAGCAGTTCTTC	CASKWGPGQLVYNEQFF
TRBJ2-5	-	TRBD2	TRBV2	TGTGCCAGCAGTGTTTCTTTTTTACCGGGACTAGGGGGAAGGGGGACCCAGTACTTC	CASSVSFLPGLGGRGTQYF
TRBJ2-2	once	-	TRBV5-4	TGTGCCAGCAGCTTGAGTTCCCAGGGGTTCACCGGGGAGCTGTTTTTT	CASSLSSQGFTGELFF
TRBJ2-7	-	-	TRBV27	TGTGCCAGCAGTCCCGCCGGGACATACTCCTACGAGCAGTACTTC	CASSPAGTYSYEQYF
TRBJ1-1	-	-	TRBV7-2	TGTGCCAGCAGCTTAGATCGGGGAAGACGGAACACTGAAGCTTTCTTT	CASSLDRGRRNTEAFF
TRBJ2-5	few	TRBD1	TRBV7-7	TGTGCTAGCAGCCGGACAGGGGAGGAGACCCAGTACTTC	CASSRTGEETQYF
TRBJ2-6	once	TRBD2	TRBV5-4	TGTGCCAGCAGCTCCCGACTCGGGAGCGGGGCGGGACTAGTCCTGACTTTC	CASSSRLGSGAGLVLTF
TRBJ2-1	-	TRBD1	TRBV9	TGTGCCAGCAGCGGTGGACAGGTGGGTCACAATGAGCAGTTCTTC	CASSGGQVGHNEQFF
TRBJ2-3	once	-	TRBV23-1	TGCGCCAGCAGTCAAAGTCAGACGCAGTATTTT	CASSQSQTQYF
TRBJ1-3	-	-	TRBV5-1	TGCGCCAGCAGCATAGAGGGTCTAAGCTCTGGAAACACCATATATTTT	CASSIEGLSSGNTIYF
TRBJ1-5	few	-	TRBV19	TGTGCCAGTAGTATCGTATTGGACACTCATCAGCCCCAGCATTTT	CASSIVLDTHQPQHF
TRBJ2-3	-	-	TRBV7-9	TGTGCCAGCAGCCAGGGGACGGCGCGCACAGATACGCAGTATTTT	CASSQGTARTDTQYF